One and the same sample provided the 31 T cell receptor beta chains below, sequenced in a study of OX40 agonist ivuxolimab in advanced cancers. Clones were sequenced by immunoSEQ multiplex PCR, and TCRdb holds only the in-frame ones, with some missing. In the table there are more than 75,000 clones, over 75% of which are singletons. The sample consisted of CD4+ or CD8+ T cells sorted from blood, taken in a trial of the OX40 agonist ivuxolimab. These receptors were collected from an adult with an advanced solid tumor such as melanoma, head and neck, liver or kidney cancer.

In its sample, this clone was seen once. V and J are TRBV6-1 and TRBJ1-5; D not resolved. Between the trimmed V and J ends, which lost 3 bases and 0 bases, there was a span of 9 bases. From germline, CDR1 is MNHNS and CDR2 SASEGT. This CDR3 has 15 residues. As DNA, the CDR3 is TGTGCCAGCAGTGATCCCCCTAATAGCAATCAGCCCCAGCATTTT. It translates to CASSDPPNSNQPQHF.

The V gene is TRBV5-1, the J gene TRBJ2-5; 14 bases match TRBD2. Germline V gives CDR1 SGHRS, CDR2 YFSETQ. V was clipped by 5 bases and J by 1 base; unmatched bases: 7. CDR3 length: 17 amino acids. Here the CDR3 DNA reads TGCGCCAGCAGATTAGGGACTAGCGGGAGCCTCCAAGAGACCCAGTACTTC. This gives the protein CASRLGTSGSLQETQYF.

The chain uses TRBV19 and TRBJ1-2, with 7 bases matching TRBD1. CDR3 length equals 15 residues. Per the germline V gene, CDR1 is LNHDA and CDR2 is SQIVND (reference sequence). The V gene end was trimmed by 5 bases and the J gene end by 8 bases; junction bases not matched to a gene: 14. CDR3 sequence reads: CASSPGGITRRGYTF. CDR3 sequence (DNA): TGTGCCAGTAGTCCAGGGGGGATCACCAGGCGAGGCTACACCTTC.

This clone occurred a few times. The J gene is TRBJ2-7, the V gene TRBV7-9; 10 nucleotides match TRBD1. The CDR3 has 15 residues. After removal of 4 bases from V and 5 bases from J, the junction contained 8 bases not matched to a gene. Germline-derived CDR1 and CDR2 are SEHNR and FQNEAQ (reference sequence). The DNA for the CDR3 is TGTGCCAGCAGCTACCCCGGGACAGGGGCCCACGAGCAGTACTTC. Protein product: CASSYPGTGAHEQYF.

The chain links TRBV7-7 to TRBJ2-2, with a tentative D call TRBD1 (5 bases). V dropped 5 bases and J dropped 1 base, with 8 bases sitting between them. The CDR3 contains 14 residues. Germline V gene lookup returns CDR1 SSHAT and CDR2 FNYEAQ (reference sequence). This chain's CDR3 is CASSPDRNTGELFF. CDR3 nucleotide sequence: TGTGCCAGCAGCCCCGACAGGAACACCGGGGAGCTGTTTTTT.

The chain carries TRBV14 and TRBJ2-1, with 7 bases that match TRBD1. CDR1 is SGHDN, CDR2 FVKESK, per germline. The J segment lost 6 bases and the V segment lost 4 bases, leaving 9 bases of the junction unmatched. There are 15 residues in the CDR3. The CDR3 coding sequence is TGTGCCAGCAGCCCCGTAGGGGGCTGGACCAATGAGCAGTTCTTC. This encodes CASSPVGGWTNEQFF.

The chain is built from TRBV6-4 and TRBJ2-1; TRBD2 might be the D (6 bases). The ends were cut back, 2 bases at V and 7 bases at J, with 15 bases in the middle. The CDR3 is made up of 15 amino acids. CDR1 and CDR2 (germline): MRHNA, SNTAGT. CDR3 sequence: CASSDTGVGRNEQFF. The CDR3, as DNA: TGTGCCAGCAGTGACACGGGAGTCGGGAGAAATGAGCAGTTCTTC.

V usage is TRBV5-1 and J usage is TRBJ1-2, with D tentatively TRBD1 (6 bases). V dropped 4 bases and J dropped 6 bases, with 13 bases sitting between them. Germline CDR1 is SGHRS and CDR2 is YFSETQ. The CDR3 is 13 amino acids. CDR3 protein: CASSPAQGDGYTF. CDR3 nucleotide sequence: TGCGCCAGCAGCCCGGCACAGGGAGATGGCTACACCTTC.

The chain has TRBV2 and TRBJ2-3; D is unclear. V lost 4 bases, J lost 4 bases, and 9 bases lay in between. The germline CDR1 and CDR2 sequences are SNHLY and FYNNEI. The CDR3 is 13 residues long. In DNA form, the CDR3 reads TGTGCCAGCAGTGTGGCTATGCCAGATACGCAGTATTTT. It codes for CASSVAMPDTQYF. The full variable domain, its missing parts supplied by reference TRBV2 and TRBJ2-3, is EPEVTQTPSHQVTQMGQEVILRCVPISNHLYFYWYRQILGQKVEFLVSFYNNEISEKSEIFDDQFSVERPDGSNFTLKIRSTKLEDSAMYFCASSVAMPDTQYFGPGTRLTVL.

The J gene is TRBJ2-3, the V gene TRBV9, with D possibly called TRBD1 or TRBD2 (6 bases each). The CDR3 totals 15 residues. V lost 4 bases and J lost 2, with 14 bases in between. CDR1 is SGDLS and CDR2 is YYNGEE in the germline V gene. CDR3 in DNA: TGTGCCAGCAGCCCGTTGGGGGGCACCACAGATACGCAGTATTTT. Its translation is CASSPLGGTTDTQYF.

V gene TRBV7-2 combines with J gene TRBJ2-7, with 9 bases matching TRBD1. The V segment lost 6 bases and the J segment 5 bases; nucleotides outside the gene matches: 11. CDR3 size: 15 residues. Germline V gene lookup returns CDR1 SGHTA and CDR2 FQGNSA. The CDR3 sequence is CASRDGGTGPHEQYF. Here the CDR3 DNA reads TGTGCCAGCAGAGATGGGGGGACAGGGCCCCACGAGCAGTACTTC.

The V call is TRBV19, the J call TRBJ1-2; perhaps TRBD1 as D (5 bases). Germline assignment: CDR1 LNHDA and CDR2 SQIVND (reference sequence). The CDR3 covers 13 residues. Trimming cost V 3 bases and J 6 bases, with 11 bases left between them. The CDR3 loop is CASSIGRVDGYTF. The CDR3 DNA follows: TGTGCCAGTAGTATCGGCAGGGTGGATGGCTACACCTTC.

The chain links TRBV27 to TRBJ2-3; 13 positions match TRBD2. Trimming cost V 6 bases and J 8 bases; bases outside gene matches: 5. The CDR3 consists of 14 residues. The germline CDR1 and CDR2 sequences are MNHEY and SMNVEV (reference sequence). DNA of the CDR3: TGTGCCAGCAGCCGACTAGCGGGAGGCATTACGCAGTATTTT. Amino acids: CASSRLAGGITQYF.

Only one count was recorded for this clone. This rearrangement joins TRBV29-1 to TRBJ2-2, with TRBD2 matching over 12 bases. Per germline, CDR1 SQVTM and CDR2 ANQGSEA. Unmatched junction bases numbered 3, after V lost 7 bases and J lost 6 bases. The CDR3 length is 13 residues. As DNA, the CDR3 is TGCAGCGCGGCTAGCGGGAGGGCCGGGGAGCTGTTTTTT. It yields the protein CSAASGRAGELFF.

The CDR3: CASSVWTGGDYGYTF. The CDR3 DNA sequence: TGTGCCAGTAGTGTCTGGACAGGGGGCGACTATGGCTACACCTTC. The chain recombines TRBV19 with TRBJ1-2; 11 bases line up with TRBD1. Germline trimming cut 5 bases from V and 3 bases from J; bases unmatched to any gene: 5. Germline assignment: CDR1 LNHDA and CDR2 SQIVND (reference sequence). The CDR3 loop spans 15 amino acids. The full variable domain, completed using reference TRBV19 and TRBJ1-2, is DGGITQSPKYLFRKEGQNVTLSCEQNLNHDAMYWYRQDPGQGLRLIYYSQIVNDFQKGDIAEGYSVSREKKESFPLTVTSAQKNPTAFYLCASSVWTGGDYGYTFGSGTRLTVV.

This clone was observed once. This chain connects TRBV19 to TRBJ2-1; a possible D gene is TRBD2 (6 bases). Trimming shortened V by 5 bases and J by 5 bases, and 13 bases separated the two germline ends. CDR3 size: 14 residues. Germline V CDR1 and CDR2: LNHDA, SQIVND (reference sequence). The CDR3 sequence is CASSHRERHNEQFF. The CDR3 region has the DNA TGTGCCAGTAGTCACCGGGAGCGGCACAATGAGCAGTTCTTC.

The chain combines TRBV2 with TRBJ2-3; D may be TRBD1 or TRBD2 (5 bases each). Germline CDR1 SNHLY, CDR2 FYNNEI. The CDR3 runs to 16 residues. Trimming left V 4 bases short and J 4 bases short, with 18 bases between. CDR3 sequence: CASSVRDLVPADTQYF. CDR3 DNA: TGTGCCAGCAGTGTACGGGACCTAGTTCCGGCAGATACGCAGTATTTT.

This clone was counted once. The V call is TRBV6-5, the J call TRBJ2-7; possible D gene TRBD1, 5 bases. The CDR3 spans 15 residues. Germline loops: CDR1 MNHEY, CDR2 SVGAGI. Trimming cost V 5 bases and J 3 bases, with 17 bases left between them. The CDR3 spells CASSGSDIRNYEQYF. DNA for the CDR3: TGTGCCAGCAGTGGATCGGACATAAGAAACTACGAGCAGTACTTC.

In the case of this clone: With a far larger clone one base away, a read error is the likely cause. This chain joins TRBV6-5 and TRBJ2-7; D is undetermined. The CDR3 covers 12 residues. Trimming pared 4 bases from V and 0 bases from J, leaving 4 bases between. Germline V gene sequence: CDR1 MNHEY, CDR2 SVGAGI. CDR3 amino acids: CASSLSSYEQYF. DNA for the CDR3: TGTGCCAGCAGTTTAAGCTCCTACGAGCAGTACTTC.

The chain links TRBV7-6 to TRBJ1-1; tentative D call: TRBD1 (6 bases). Germline lookup yields CDR1 SGHVS and CDR2 FNYEAQ. V lost 2 bases, J lost 4 bases, and 20 bases lay in between. The CDR3 consists of 17 residues. CDR3 sequence: CASSLKEGRGVGTEAFF. CDR3 in DNA: TGTGCCAGCAGCTTAAAAGAGGGAAGGGGGGTTGGCACTGAAGCTTTCTTT.

The genes are TRBV18 and TRBJ1-1; D is unclear. V lost 1 base to trimming and J lost 7 bases, with 10 bases between them. CDR1 is KGHSH, CDR2 LQKENI, per germline. This CDR3 is 13 amino acids long. The CDR3 here is CASSPQEALEAFF. The CDR3 DNA reads as TGTGCCAGCTCACCACAAGAGGCTCTTGAAGCTTTCTTT.

The genes are TRBV19 and TRBJ2-1, with 9 bases lining up with TRBD2. The germline V gene encodes CDR1 LNHDA and CDR2 SQIVND (reference sequence). V was pared by 0 bases and J by 1 base, with 7 bases of the junction left unmatched. CDR3 length: 18 residues. CDR3 sequence: CASSIDAGGRSSYNEQFF. The CDR3 nucleotides are TGTGCCAGTAGTATAGACGCGGGGGGGCGTTCATCCTACAATGAGCAGTTCTTC.

The V gene is TRBV6-6, the J gene TRBJ2-2; D is ambiguous. The CDR3 is made up of 11 amino acids. In germline, CDR1 is MNHNY, CDR2 SVGAGI (reference sequence). The CDR3 nucleotides read TGTACAACCGCGAACACCGGGGAGCTGTTTTTT. This codes for CTTANTGELFF.

This clone has a handful of counts. V usage is TRBV5-4 and J usage is TRBJ1-6; D remains unclear. CDR1 and CDR2 (germline): SGHNT, YYREEE (reference sequence). V was pared by 2 bases and J by 5 bases, with 11 bases between. This CDR3 comprises 15 residues. In DNA, the CDR3 is TGTGCCAGCAGCTTAAGTGGGCCACATAATTCACCCCTCCACTTT. Encoded protein: CASSLSGPHNSPLHF.

The chain combines TRBV9 with TRBJ2-3; 9 nucleotides line up with TRBD2. CDR1 and CDR2 from the germline V gene are SGDLS and YYNGEE. V shed 3 bases, J shed 4 bases, and the junction held 6 bases outside the gene matches. The CDR3 loop spans 15 amino acids. The CDR3 reads CASSAREGRADTQYF. The CDR3 DNA follows: TGTGCCAGCAGCGCGCGGGAGGGCCGAGCAGATACGCAGTATTTT.

CDR3 sequence: CASSPPTGPSNEQFF. The CDR3 region has the DNA TGTGCCAGCAGCCCCCCGACAGGCCCCTCAAATGAGCAGTTCTTC. The chain uses TRBV9 and TRBJ2-1; D perhaps matches TRBD1 (6 bases). CDR3 length: 15 amino acids. Germline values: CDR1 SGDLS, CDR2 YYNGEE. Trimming removed 4 bases from V and 7 bases from J, with 18 bases in between.

The rearrangement joins TRBV7-2 to TRBJ2-7, with D possibly matching TRBD2 (6 bases). The CDR3 is 13 amino acids. V was shortened by 5 bases and J by 2 bases, with 10 bases between the two germline ends. CDR1 is SGHTA, CDR2 FQGNSA, per germline. CDR3 protein: CASSLTSTYEQYF. Here the CDR3 DNA reads TGTGCCAGCAGCCTGACTAGTACCTACGAGCAGTACTTC. Full variable domain (outside the CDR3, taken from reference TRBV7-2 and TRBJ2-7): GAGVSQSPSNKVTEKGKDVELRCDPISGHTALYWYRQSLGQGLEFLIYFQGNSAPDKSGLPSDRFSAERTGGSVSTLTIQRTQQEDSAVYLCASSLTSTYEQYFGPGTRLTVT.

This clone is medium-sized (0.01 to 0.1%) within its sample. The J gene is TRBJ1-2, the V gene TRBV9, with TRBD1 identical over 9 bases. The CDR3 totals 16 residues. Germline CDR1 and CDR2: SGDLS and YYNGEE. V lost 1 base to trimming and J lost 2 bases; unmatched junction nucleotides: 6. The CDR3 DNA reads as TGTGCCAGCAGCGTAATCCCGGGACAGGGAAACTATGGCTACACCTTC. Its translation is CASSVIPGQGNYGYTF.

The V call is TRBV7-2, the J call TRBJ2-3, with D possibly matching TRBD2 (5 bases). The CDR3 runs to 15 residues. CDR1 and CDR2 from the germline V gene are SGHTA and FQGNSA. V lost 6 bases to trimming and J lost 1 base, with 14 bases between them. The CDR3 bases are TGTGCCAGCAGGGACCCCGGGAAGGGCACAGATACGCAGTATTTT. Its protein product is CASRDPGKGTDTQYF.

V usage is TRBV5-4 and J usage is TRBJ2-2; TRBD1 matches 8 bases. V dropped 0 bases and J dropped 1; count of bases not matched to a gene: 2. This CDR3 is 16 amino acids long. Germline lookup yields CDR1 SGHNT and CDR2 YYREEE (reference sequence). The CDR3 region is CASSLGGTGNTGELFF. The DNA for the CDR3 is TGTGCCAGCAGCTTGGGGGGGACAGGGAACACCGGGGAGCTGTTTTTT. The variable domain in full, completed from reference TRBV5-4 and TRBJ2-2, reads ETGVTQSPTHLIKTRGQQVTLRCSSQSGHNTVSWYQQALGQGPQFIFQYYREEENGRGNFPPRFSGLQFPNYSSELNVNALELDDSALYLCASSLGGTGNTGELFFGEGSRLTVL.

This chain joins TRBV7-6 and TRBJ2-6, with TRBD1 matching 10 bases. Trimming at V came to 5 bases and at J to 4 bases, leaving 8 bases not matched to a gene. This CDR3 contains 17 residues. Germline-derived CDR1 and CDR2 are SGHVS and FNYEAQ. This CDR3 reads CASSPSGQGDGANVLTF. CDR3 nucleotides: TGTGCCAGCAGCCCGTCAGGACAGGGGGACGGGGCCAACGTCCTGACTTTC.